This T cell receptor (beta chain) came from a study of OX40 agonist ivuxolimab in advanced cancers. Whole-study context: Melanoma, hepatocellular carcinoma, head and neck or renal cell cancer occurred in dose-escalation patients. Cohort: 65% to 90% men, mean age about 60, aged about 20 to 79.

The CDR3 runs 15 residues. With 2 bases clipped from V and 2 bases from J, the junction kept 5 bases outside the gene matches. The germline V gene has CDR1 MNHEY and CDR2 SVGAGI. A note on this clone: Its antigen remains unknown.

Repertoires were generated with immunoSEQ multiplex PCR, while TCRdb's copy carries only in-frame clones and drops some. The table includes 100,000 to 150,000 clones, about nine tenths detected once. Findings and limits, study-wide: Expanded clones belonging to CD8+ T cells outnumbered, on average, those of CD4+. At 0.1 to 3.0 mg/kg, CD4+ and CD8+ blood T cells expanded clonally by week 6.

This receptor was taken from an adult with an advanced solid tumor such as melanoma, head and neck, liver or kidney cancer. This specimen consisted of CD4+ or CD8+ T cells sorted from blood, obtained in a trial of the OX40 agonist ivuxolimab. This chain links TRBV6-5 with TRBJ2-7; TRBD1 agrees at 8 bases. The chain's CDR3 is CASSYAMGQAYEQYF. The CDR3 coding sequence is TGTGCCAGCAGTTACGCGATGGGACAGGCCTACGAGCAGTACTTC.